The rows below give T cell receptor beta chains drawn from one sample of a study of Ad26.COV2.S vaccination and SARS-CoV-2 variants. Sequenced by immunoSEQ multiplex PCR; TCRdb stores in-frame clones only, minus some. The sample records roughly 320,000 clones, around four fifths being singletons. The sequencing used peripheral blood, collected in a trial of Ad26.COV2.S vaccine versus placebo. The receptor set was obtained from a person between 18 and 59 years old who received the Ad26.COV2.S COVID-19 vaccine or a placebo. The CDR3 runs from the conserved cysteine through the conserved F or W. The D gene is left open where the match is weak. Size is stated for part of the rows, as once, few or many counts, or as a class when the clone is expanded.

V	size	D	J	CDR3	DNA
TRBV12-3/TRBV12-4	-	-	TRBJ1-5	CASRGWGNQPQHF	TGTGCCAGCAGGGGATGGGGGAATCAGCCCCAGCATTTT
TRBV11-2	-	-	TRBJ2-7	CASSFNPLIGYEQYF	TGTGCCAGCAGCTTCAACCCGCTTATTGGGTACGAGCAGTACTTC
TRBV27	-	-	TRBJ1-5	CASSSLGGAHQPQHF	TGTGCCAGCAGTTCCCTTGGGGGGGCACATCAGCCCCAGCATTTT
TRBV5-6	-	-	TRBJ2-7	CASSLGYGYEQYF	TGTGCCAGCAGCTTAGGTTATGGCTACGAGCAGTACTTC
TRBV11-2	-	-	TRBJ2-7	CASSPEVSGLGEQYF	TGTGCCAGCAGCCCGGAGGTCAGTGGGCTGGGCGAGCAGTACTTC
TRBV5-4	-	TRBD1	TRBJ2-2	CASSPRGGGGGELFF	TGTGCCAGCAGCCCAAGAGGGGGCGGAGGCGGGGAGCTGTTTTTT
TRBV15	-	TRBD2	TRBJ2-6	CATSRGLAGRGANVLTF	TGTGCCACCAGCAGAGGGCTAGCGGGTCGCGGGGCCAACGTCCTGACTTTC
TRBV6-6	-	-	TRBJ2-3	CASSMGKVYTDTQYF	TGTGCCAGCAGCATGGGGAAGGTCTACACAGATACGCAGTATTTT
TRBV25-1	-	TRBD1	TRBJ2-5	CASSEFGQVETQYF	TGTGCCAGCAGTGAATTCGGACAGGTAGAGACCCAGTACTTC
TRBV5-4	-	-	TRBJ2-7	CASSLQSAGDEQYF	TGTGCCAGCAGCTTGCAGTCGGCTGGGGACGAGCAGTACTTC
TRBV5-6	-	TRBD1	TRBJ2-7	CASSLDLLTGTGVVYEQYF	TGTGCCAGCAGCCTTGACCTGCTTACCGGGACAGGGGTAGTCTACGAGCAGTACTTC
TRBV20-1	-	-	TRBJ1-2	CSASNRDNYGYTF	TGCAGTGCTAGTAATCGGGATAACTATGGCTACACCTTC
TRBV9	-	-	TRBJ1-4	CASSAARTTNEKLFF	TGTGCCAGCAGCGCCGCAAGGACAACTAATGAAAAACTGTTTTTT
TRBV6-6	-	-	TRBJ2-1	CASSYSQANWNEQFF	TGTGCCAGCAGTTATTCACAGGCCAACTGGAATGAGCAGTTCTTC
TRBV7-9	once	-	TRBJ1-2	CASTHVYHYGYTF	TGTGCCAGCACCCACGTTTACCACTATGGCTACACCTTC
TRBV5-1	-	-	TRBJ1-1	CASSLVTGPNTEAFF	TGCGCCAGCAGCTTGGTCACAGGGCCGAACACTGAAGCTTTCTTT
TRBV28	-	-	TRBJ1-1	CASSWGYRARGTEAFF	TGTGCCAGCAGTTGGGGATACAGGGCCCGGGGCACTGAAGCTTTCTTT
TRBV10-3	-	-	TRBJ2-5	CAISAGESQYF	TGTGCCATCAGTGCCGGGGAGTCCCAGTACTTC
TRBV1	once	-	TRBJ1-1	CTSSQLEKGITEAFF	TGCACCAGCAGCCAACTAGAAAAGGGAATCACTGAAGCTTTCTTT
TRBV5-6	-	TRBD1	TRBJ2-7	CASSYYTGGGEQYF	TGTGCCAGCAGTTATTACACAGGGGGCGGCGAGCAGTACTTC
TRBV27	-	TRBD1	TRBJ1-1	CASSLSGQGATEAFF	TGTGCCAGCAGTTTATCGGGACAGGGGGCCACTGAAGCTTTCTTT
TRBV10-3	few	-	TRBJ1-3	CAIGVSQGTGNTIYF	TGTGCCATCGGGGTGTCCCAGGGTACTGGAAACACCATATATTTT